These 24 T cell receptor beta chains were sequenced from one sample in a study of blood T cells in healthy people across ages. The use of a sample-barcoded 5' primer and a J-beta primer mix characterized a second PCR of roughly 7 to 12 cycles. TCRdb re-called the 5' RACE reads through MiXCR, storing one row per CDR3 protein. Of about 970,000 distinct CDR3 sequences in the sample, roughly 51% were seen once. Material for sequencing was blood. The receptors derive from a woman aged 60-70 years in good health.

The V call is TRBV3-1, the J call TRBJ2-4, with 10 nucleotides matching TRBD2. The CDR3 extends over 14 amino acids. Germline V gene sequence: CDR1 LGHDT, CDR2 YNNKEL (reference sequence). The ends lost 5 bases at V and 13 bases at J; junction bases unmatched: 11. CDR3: CASSNLAGVGEQYF. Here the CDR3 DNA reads TGTGCCAGCAGCAATCTAGCGGGAGTCGGGGAGCAGTACTTC.

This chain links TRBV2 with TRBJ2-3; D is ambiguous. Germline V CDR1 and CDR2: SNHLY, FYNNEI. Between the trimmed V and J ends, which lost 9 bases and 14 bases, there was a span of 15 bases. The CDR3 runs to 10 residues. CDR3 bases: TGTGCCAGTGAGTCCACCTCCCGGTATTTT. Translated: CASESTSRYF.

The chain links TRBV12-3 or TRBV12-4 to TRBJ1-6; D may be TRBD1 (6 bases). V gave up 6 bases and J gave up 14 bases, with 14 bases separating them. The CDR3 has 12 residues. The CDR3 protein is CASRSGQPALHF. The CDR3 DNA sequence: TGTGCCAGCAGAAGCGGACAGCCAGCCCTCCACTTT.

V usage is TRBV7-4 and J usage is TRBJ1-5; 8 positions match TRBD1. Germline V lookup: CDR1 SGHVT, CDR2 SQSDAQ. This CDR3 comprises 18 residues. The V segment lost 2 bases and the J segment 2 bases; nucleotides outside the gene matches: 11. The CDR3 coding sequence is TGTGCCAGCAGCTTATACCCGGGGGACAGGTCGGGCAATCAGCCCCAGCATTTT. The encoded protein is CASSLYPGDRSGNQPQHF.

CDR3 amino acids: CSARDQKLFSGGYNEQFF. The CDR3 DNA reads as TGCAGTGCTAGAGATCAAAAATTGTTTAGCGGAGGTTACAATGAGCAGTTCTTC. The chain uses TRBV20-1 and TRBJ2-1, with D possibly TRBD2 on 6 matching bases. CDR1 and CDR2 from the germline V gene are DFQATT and SNEGSKA (reference sequence). V lost 0 bases to trimming and J lost 4 bases, with 22 bases between them. The CDR3 sequence is 18 residues long.

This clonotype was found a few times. The CDR3 is CASSLTEPRGTDTQYF. The CDR3 nucleotides are TGCGCCAGCAGCTTGACAGAGCCCAGGGGCACAGATACGCAGTATTTT. V and J are TRBV5-1 and TRBJ2-3, with D possibly being TRBD1 (5 bases). V lost 1 base and J 1 base, leaving 13 bases between the germline ends. The CDR3 sequence is 16 residues long. The V gene's germline CDR1 is SGHRS and CDR2 YFSETQ. Supplemented by reference TRBV5-1 and TRBJ2-3, the full variable domain reads KAGVTQTPRYLIKTRGQQVTLSCSPISGHRSVSWYQQTPGQGLQFLFEYFSETQRNKGNFPGRFSGRQFSNSRSEMNVSTLELGDSALYLCASSLTEPRGTDTQYFGPGTRLTVL.

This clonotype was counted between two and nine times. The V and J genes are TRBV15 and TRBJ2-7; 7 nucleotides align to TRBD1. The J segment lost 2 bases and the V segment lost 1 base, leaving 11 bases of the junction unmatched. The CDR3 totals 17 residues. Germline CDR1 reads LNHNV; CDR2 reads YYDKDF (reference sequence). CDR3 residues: CATSRGVLGQSTYEQYF. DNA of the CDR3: TGTGCCACCAGCAGAGGGGTATTGGGACAGTCTACCTACGAGCAGTACTTC.

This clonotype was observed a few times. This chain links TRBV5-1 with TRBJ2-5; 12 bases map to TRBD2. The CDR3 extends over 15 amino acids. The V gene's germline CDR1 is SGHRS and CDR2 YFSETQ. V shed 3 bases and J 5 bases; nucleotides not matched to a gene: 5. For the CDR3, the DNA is TGCGCCAGCAGCTCTGCCGGGACTAGCGGGGAGACCCAGTACTTC. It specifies CASSSAGTSGETQYF. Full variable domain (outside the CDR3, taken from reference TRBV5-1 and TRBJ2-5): KAGVTQTPRYLIKTRGQQVTLSCSPISGHRSVSWYQQTPGQGLQFLFEYFSETQRNKGNFPGRFSGRQFSNSRSEMNVSTLELGDSALYLCASSSAGTSGETQYFGPGTRLLVL.

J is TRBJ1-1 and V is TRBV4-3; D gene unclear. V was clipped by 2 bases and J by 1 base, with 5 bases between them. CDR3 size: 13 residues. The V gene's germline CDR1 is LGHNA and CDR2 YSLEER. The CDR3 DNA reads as TGCGCCAGCAGCCAATACCGGAACACTGAAGCTTTCTTT. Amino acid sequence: CASSQYRNTEAFF.

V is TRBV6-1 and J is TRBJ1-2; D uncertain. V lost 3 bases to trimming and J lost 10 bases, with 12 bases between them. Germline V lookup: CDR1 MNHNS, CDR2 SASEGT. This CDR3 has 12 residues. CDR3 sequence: CASSEVAGVYTF. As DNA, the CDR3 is TGTGCCAGCAGTGAGGTGGCGGGAGTCTACACCTTC.

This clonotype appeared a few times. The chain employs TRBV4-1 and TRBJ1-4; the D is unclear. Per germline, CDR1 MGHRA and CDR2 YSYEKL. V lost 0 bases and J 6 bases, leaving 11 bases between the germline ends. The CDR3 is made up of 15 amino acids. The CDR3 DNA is TGCGCCAGCAGCCAAGAGGGATGGAGTTATGAAAAACTGTTTTTT. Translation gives CASSQEGWSYEKLFF.

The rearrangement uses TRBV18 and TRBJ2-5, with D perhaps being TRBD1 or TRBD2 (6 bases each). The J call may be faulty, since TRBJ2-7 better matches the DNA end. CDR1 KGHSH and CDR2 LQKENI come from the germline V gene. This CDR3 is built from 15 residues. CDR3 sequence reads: CASSIDRRAAYEQYF. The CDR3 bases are TGTGCCAGCTCAATCGACAGGAGGGCGGCCTACGAGCAGTACTTC.

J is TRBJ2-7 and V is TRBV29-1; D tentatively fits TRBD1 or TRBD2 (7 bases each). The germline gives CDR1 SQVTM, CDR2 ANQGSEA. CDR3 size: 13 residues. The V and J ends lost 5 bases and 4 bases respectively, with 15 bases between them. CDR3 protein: CSVKTGRGYEQYF. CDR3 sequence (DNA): TGCAGCGTTAAGACAGGGAGGGGTTACGAGCAGTACTTC.

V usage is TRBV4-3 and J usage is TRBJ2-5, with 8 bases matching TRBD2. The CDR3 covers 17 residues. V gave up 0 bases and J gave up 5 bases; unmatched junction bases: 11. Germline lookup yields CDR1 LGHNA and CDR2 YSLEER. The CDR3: CASSQEGRRAGVETQYF. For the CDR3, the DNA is TGCGCCAGCAGCCAAGAAGGTAGACGAGCGGGAGTCGAGACCCAGTACTTC.

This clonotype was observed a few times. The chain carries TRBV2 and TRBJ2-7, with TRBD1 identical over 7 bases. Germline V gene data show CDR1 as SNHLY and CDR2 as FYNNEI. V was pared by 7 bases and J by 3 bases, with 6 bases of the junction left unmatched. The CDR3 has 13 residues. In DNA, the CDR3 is TGTGCCAGCAATCCCGGGACAGTCTACGAGCAGTACTTC. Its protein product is CASNPGTVYEQYF.

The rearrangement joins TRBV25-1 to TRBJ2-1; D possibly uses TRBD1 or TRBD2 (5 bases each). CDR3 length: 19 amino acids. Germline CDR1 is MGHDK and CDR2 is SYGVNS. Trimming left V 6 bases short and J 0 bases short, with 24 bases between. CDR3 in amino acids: CASRVPGPQGGSSYNEQFF. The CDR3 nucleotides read TGTGCCAGCAGAGTACCGGGACCCCAGGGTGGGAGCTCCTACAATGAGCAGTTCTTC.

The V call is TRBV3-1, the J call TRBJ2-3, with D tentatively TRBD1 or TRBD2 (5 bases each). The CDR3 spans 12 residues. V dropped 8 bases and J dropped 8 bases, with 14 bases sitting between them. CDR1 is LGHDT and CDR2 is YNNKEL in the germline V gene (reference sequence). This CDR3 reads CASGPGTPTQYF. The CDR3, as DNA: TGTGCCAGCGGCCCAGGGACCCCTACGCAGTATTTT.

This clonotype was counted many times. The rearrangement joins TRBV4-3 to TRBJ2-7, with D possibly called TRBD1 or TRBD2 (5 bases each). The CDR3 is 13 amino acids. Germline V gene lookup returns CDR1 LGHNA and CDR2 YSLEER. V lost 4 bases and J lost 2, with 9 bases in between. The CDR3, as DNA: TGCGCCAGCAGCCGGGACCTAGCCTACGAGCAGTACTTC. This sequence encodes CASSRDLAYEQYF.

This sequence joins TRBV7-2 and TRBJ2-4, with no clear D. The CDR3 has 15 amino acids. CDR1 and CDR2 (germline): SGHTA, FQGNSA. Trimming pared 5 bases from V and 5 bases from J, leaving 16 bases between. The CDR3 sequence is CASSPVAAYQNIQYF. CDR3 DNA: TGTGCCAGCAGCCCTGTGGCTGCGTACCAAAACATTCAGTACTTC.

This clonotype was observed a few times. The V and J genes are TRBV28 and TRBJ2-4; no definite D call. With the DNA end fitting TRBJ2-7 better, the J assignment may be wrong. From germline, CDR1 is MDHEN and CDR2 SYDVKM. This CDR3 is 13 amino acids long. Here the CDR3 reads CASTWQNFYEQYF. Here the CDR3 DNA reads TGTGCCAGCACTTGGCAGAACTTTTACGAGCAGTACTTC.

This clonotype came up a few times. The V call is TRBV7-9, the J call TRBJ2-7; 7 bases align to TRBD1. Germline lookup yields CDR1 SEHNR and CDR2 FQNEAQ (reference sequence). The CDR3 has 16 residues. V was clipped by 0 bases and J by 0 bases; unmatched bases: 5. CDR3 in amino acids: CASSLAGQMSSYEQYF. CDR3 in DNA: TGTGCCAGCAGCTTAGCGGGACAGATGAGCTCCTACGAGCAGTACTTC.

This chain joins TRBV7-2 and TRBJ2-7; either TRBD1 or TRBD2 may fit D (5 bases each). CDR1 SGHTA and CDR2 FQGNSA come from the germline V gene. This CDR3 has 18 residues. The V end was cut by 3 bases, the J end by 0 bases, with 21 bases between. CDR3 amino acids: CASSLGRSPRGSSYEQYF. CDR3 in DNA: TGTGCCAGCAGCTTGGGGCGGTCTCCCCGTGGGAGCTCCTACGAGCAGTACTTC. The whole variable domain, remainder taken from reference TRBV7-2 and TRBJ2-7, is GAGVSQSPSNKVTEKGKDVELRCDPISGHTALYWYRQSLGQGLEFLIYFQGNSAPDKSGLPSDRFSAERTGGSVSTLTIQRTQQEDSAVYLCASSLGRSPRGSSYEQYFGPGTRLTVT.

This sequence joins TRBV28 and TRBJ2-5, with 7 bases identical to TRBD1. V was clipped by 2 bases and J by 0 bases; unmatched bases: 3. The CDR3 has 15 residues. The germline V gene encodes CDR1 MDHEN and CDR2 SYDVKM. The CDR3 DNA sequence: TGTGCCAGCAGTTTACCGACAGGGAACCAAGAGACCCAGTACTTC. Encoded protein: CASSLPTGNQETQYF. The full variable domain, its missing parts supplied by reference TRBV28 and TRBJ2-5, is DVKVTQSSRYLVKRTGEKVFLECVQDMDHENMFWYRQDPGLGLRLIYFSYDVKMKEKGDIPEGYSVSREKKERFSLILESASTNQTSMYLCASSLPTGNQETQYFGPGTRLLVL.

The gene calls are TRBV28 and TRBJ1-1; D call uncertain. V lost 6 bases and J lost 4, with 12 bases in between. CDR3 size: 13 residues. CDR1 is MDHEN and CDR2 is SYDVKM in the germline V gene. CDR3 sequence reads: CASRPRAGTEAFF. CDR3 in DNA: TGTGCCAGCAGGCCGAGGGCCGGCACTGAAGCTTTCTTT.